One sample yielded the 32 T cell receptor beta chains listed below, sequenced in a study of T cell responses to AZD1222 COVID-19 vaccine. Sequenced by immunoSEQ multiplex PCR; TCRdb stores in-frame clones only, minus some. The table shows roughly 170,000 clones, with just over 85% occurring only once. Material: peripheral blood, obtained on day 0 of AZD1222 vaccination. Receptors were obtained from an adult in good health.

The sample holds one count of this clone. V usage is TRBV5-1 and J usage is TRBJ1-4, with D unresolved. V was trimmed by 4 bases and J by 2 bases, leaving 12 bases between them. Looked up from germline, CDR1 is SGHRS and CDR2 is YFSETQ. The CDR3 totals 15 residues. The CDR3: CASSPAGSTNEKLFF. Here the CDR3 DNA reads TGCGCCAGCAGCCCAGCAGGTTCCACTAATGAAAAACTGTTTTTT.

Only one count was recorded for this clone. This chain uses TRBV10-3 with TRBJ1-5, with D possibly TRBD1 on 5 matching bases. The CDR3 spans 17 residues. CDR1 is ENHRY, CDR2 SYGVKD, per germline. V lost 2 bases and J 0 bases, leaving 14 bases between the germline ends. In DNA, the CDR3 is TGTGCCATCAGTGAGGCCGCAGGGACTTATAGCAATCAGCCCCAGCATTTT. Translation gives CAISEAAGTYSNQPQHF.

This clone showed up just once. This chain connects TRBV5-6 to TRBJ1-1, with 8 positions matching TRBD1. Germline V CDR1 and CDR2: SGHDT, YYEEEE. The CDR3 extends over 17 amino acids. Unmatched junction bases numbered 13, after V lost 4 bases and J lost 2 bases. The chain's CDR3 is CASSPTLRTGLNTEAFF. The CDR3 nucleotides read TGTGCCAGCAGCCCGACCTTAAGGACAGGGCTTAACACTGAAGCTTTCTTT. Full variable domain (outside the CDR3, taken from reference TRBV5-6 and TRBJ1-1): DAGVTQSPTHLIKTRGQQVTLRCSPKSGHDTVSWYQQALGQGPQFIFQYYEEEERQRGNFPDRFSGHQFPNYSSELNVNALLLGDSALYLCASSPTLRTGLNTEAFFGQGTRLTVV.

This clone was seen a single time. V gene TRBV19 combines with J gene TRBJ1-2; 7 positions match TRBD1. The trim removed 6 bases at V and 0 bases at J, leaving 4 bases unmatched. Germline V gene lookup returns CDR1 LNHDA and CDR2 SQIVND (reference sequence). The CDR3 runs to 14 residues. CDR3 sequence reads: CASRNRGTNYGYTF. Here the CDR3 DNA reads TGTGCCAGTAGAAACAGGGGAACTAACTATGGCTACACCTTC.

This chain links TRBV7-8 with TRBJ2-1, with unresolved D. V was cut by 6 bases and J by 8 bases, with 17 bases left in between. CDR1 and CDR2 (germline): SGHVS, FQNEAQ. There are 14 residues in the CDR3. CDR3 DNA: TGTGCCAGCAGGCCCGATGCCCTTATGGATGAGCAGTTCTTC. Amino acids: CASRPDALMDEQFF.

The chain joins TRBV25-1 to TRBJ1-1; D is perhaps TRBD1 (5 bases). CDR3 length: 16 amino acids. The germline V gene encodes CDR1 MGHDK and CDR2 SYGVNS. Trimming took 7 bases from V and 4 from J, leaving 22 bases between them. The CDR3 loop reads CASTIPGGGLGTEAFF. CDR3 DNA sequence: TGTGCCAGCACCATCCCTGGGGGGGGGTTGGGCACTGAAGCTTTCTTT.

The chain couples TRBV19 to TRBJ2-7; D could derive from TRBD1 or TRBD2 (6 bases each). V was pared by 3 bases and J by 6 bases, with 18 bases between. This CDR3 contains 15 residues. From germline, CDR1 is LNHDA and CDR2 SQIVND (reference sequence). CDR3 in amino acids: CASSISSGGLSEQYF. The DNA for the CDR3 is TGTGCCAGTAGTATTAGTTCTGGGGGGCTGAGCGAGCAGTACTTC. The full variable domain, its missing parts supplied by reference TRBV19 and TRBJ2-7, is DGGITQSPKYLFRKEGQNVTLSCEQNLNHDAMYWYRQDPGQGLRLIYYSQIVNDFQKGDIAEGYSVSREKKESFPLTVTSAQKNPTAFYLCASSISSGGLSEQYFGPGTRLTVT.

The chain recombines TRBV7-2 with TRBJ2-5; 7 bases fit TRBD1. Trimming cost V 5 bases and J 4 bases; bases outside gene matches: 10. Germline V CDR1 and CDR2: SGHTA, FQGNSA. CDR3 length equals 15 residues. CDR3 coding DNA: TGTGCCAGCAGCCCCGACAGGGCCCCCCGAGAGACCCAGTACTTC. This gives the protein CASSPDRAPRETQYF.

The V gene is TRBV10-3, the J gene TRBJ2-7; D may correspond to TRBD1 or TRBD2 (7 bases each). Germline V gene sequence: CDR1 ENHRY, CDR2 SYGVKD. There are 14 residues in the CDR3. V was trimmed by 7 bases and J by 5 bases, leaving 18 bases between them. The CDR3 loop is CAINQGGAGNEQYF. CDR3 coding DNA: TGTGCCATCAACCAGGGGGGGGCTGGCAACGAGCAGTACTTC.

The rearrangement joins TRBV25-1 to TRBJ1-2, with D uncertain. From germline, CDR1 is MGHDK and CDR2 SYGVNS. The V gene lost 3 bases and the J gene lost 6 bases, with 14 bases spanning the gap. The CDR3 extends over 14 amino acids. The CDR3 sequence is CASSEGGSTHGYTF. The CDR3 nucleotides are TGTGCCAGCAGTGAGGGCGGTTCGACCCATGGCTACACCTTC.

V is TRBV7-9 and J is TRBJ1-3, with 11 bases identical to TRBD1. Per germline, CDR1 SEHNR and CDR2 FQNEAQ (reference sequence). Trimming removed 5 bases from V and 2 bases from J; junction bases left unmatched: 2. The CDR3 runs 15 residues. The CDR3 protein is CASSTGQGAGNTIYF. The CDR3 nucleotides read TGTGCCAGCAGCACGGGACAGGGGGCTGGAAACACCATATATTTT.

The chain uses TRBV18 and TRBJ1-3; 7 nucleotides line up with TRBD1. The V gene end was trimmed by 5 bases and the J gene end by 2 bases; junction bases not matched to a gene: 3. This CDR3 region has 14 residues. CDR1 is KGHSH and CDR2 is LQKENI in the germline V gene. The CDR3 DNA reads TGTGCCAGCTCATCCGACAGGGCTGGAAACACCATATATTTT. It codes for CASSSDRAGNTIYF.

The V gene is TRBV4-1, the J gene TRBJ1-3; D gene unclear. Germline V CDR1 and CDR2: MGHRA, YSYEKL. V was shortened by 2 bases and J by 8 bases, with 22 bases between the two germline ends. The CDR3 runs to 17 residues. In DNA, the CDR3 is TGCGCCAGCAGCCAACCGTTCAGGCGATCCTCTGTAGACACCATATATTTT. This sequence encodes CASSQPFRRSSVDTIYF.

V and J are TRBV15 and TRBJ2-3; D remains ambiguous. Germline V gene data show CDR1 as LNHNV and CDR2 as YYDKDF (reference sequence). This CDR3 spans 12 amino acids. The V end was cut by 3 bases, the J end by 6 bases, with 7 bases between. The CDR3 region has the DNA TGTGCCACCAGCAGGAGTAGGGATACGCAGTATTTT. Translated, it gives CATSRSRDTQYF.

V gene TRBV19 combines with J gene TRBJ1-5; D not certain. This CDR3 has 14 amino acids. Trimming stripped 0 bases from V and 11 bases from J, with 14 bases between. CDR1 is LNHDA, CDR2 SQIVND, per germline (reference sequence). The CDR3 here is CASSIEGRSPSQHF. CDR3 sequence (DNA): TGTGCCAGTAGTATAGAGGGCAGGTCTCCCTCCCAGCATTTT. Full variable domain (rest looked up from reference TRBV19 and TRBJ1-5): DGGITQSPKYLFRKEGQNVTLSCEQNLNHDAMYWYRQDPGQGLRLIYYSQIVNDFQKGDIAEGYSVSREKKESFPLTVTSAQKNPTAFYLCASSIEGRSPSQHFGDGTRLSIL.

This clone was detected a few times. The chain links TRBV3-1 (or the pseudogene TRBV3-2) to TRBJ1-1; no definite D call. The germline CDR1 and CDR2 sequences are LGHDT and YNNKEL (reference sequence). V was pared by 4 bases and J by 9 bases, with 18 bases between. The CDR3 extends over 14 amino acids. Here the CDR3 DNA reads TGTGCCAGCAGCCCGTCCACTGGGATTTTTAAAGCTTTCTTT. Translation gives CASSPSTGIFKAFF.

The chain carries TRBV20-1 and TRBJ1-2; D possibly corresponds to TRBD1 (6 bases). Trimming took off 3 bases at V and 4 bases at J, with 27 bases between the two ends. Germline V lookup: CDR1 DFQATT, CDR2 SNEGSKA (reference sequence). The CDR3 loop spans 18 amino acids. The CDR3, as DNA: TGCAGTGCTAGTAGGTGGGGAGGGGGTCCCCGCTTCGTCTATGGCTACACCTTC. Protein sequence: CSASRWGGGPRFVYGYTF.

The J gene is TRBJ2-2, the V gene TRBV19; D is possibly TRBD2 (6 bases). This CDR3 contains 13 residues. V lost 3 bases, J lost 4 bases, and 6 bases lay in between. Per the germline V gene, CDR1 is LNHDA and CDR2 is SQIVND (reference sequence). This chain's CDR3 is CASSMGGTGELFF. CDR3 DNA: TGTGCCAGTAGTATGGGGGGCACCGGGGAGCTGTTTTTT. Variable domain in full (rest from reference TRBV19 and TRBJ2-2): DGGITQSPKYLFRKEGQNVTLSCEQNLNHDAMYWYRQDPGQGLRLIYYSQIVNDFQKGDIAEGYSVSREKKESFPLTVTSAQKNPTAFYLCASSMGGTGELFFGEGSRLTVL.

The chain couples TRBV7-3 to TRBJ1-4; no reliable D call. Germline V lookup: CDR1 SGHTA, CDR2 FQGTGA. Between the trimmed V and J ends, which lost 4 bases and 0 bases, there was a span of 12 bases. The CDR3 length is 16 residues. CDR3 loop: CASSSKDGSTNEKLFF. The CDR3 DNA is TGTGCCAGCAGCTCTAAGGACGGATCAACTAATGAAAAACTGTTTTTT.

The chain has TRBV2 and TRBJ2-7; 9 bases are a match to TRBD2. CDR3 length equals 15 residues. Trimming took 4 bases from V and 2 from J; bases not matched to a gene: 6. Germline V lookup: CDR1 SNHLY, CDR2 FYNNEI. This chain's CDR3 is CASSVRLADPYEQYF. In DNA, the CDR3 is TGTGCCAGCAGTGTGCGACTAGCGGACCCCTACGAGCAGTACTTC. The whole variable domain, filled in from reference TRBV2 and TRBJ2-7, reads EPEVTQTPSHQVTQMGQEVILRCVPISNHLYFYWYRQILGQKVEFLVSFYNNEISEKSEIFDDQFSVERPDGSNFTLKIRSTKLEDSAMYFCASSVRLADPYEQYFGPGTRLTVT.

The chain recombines TRBV28 with TRBJ1-6, with TRBD1 identical over 7 bases. V was clipped by 8 bases and J by 10 bases; unmatched bases: 5. The CDR3 totals 12 residues. Germline CDR1 is MDHEN and CDR2 is SYDVKM. Written as DNA, the CDR3 is TGTGCCAGCCGAACAGGGGACTCACCCCTCCACTTT. It translates to CASRTGDSPLHF.

This clone showed up just once. The rearrangement links TRBV12-3 or TRBV12-4 to TRBJ1-4; D gene ambiguous. This CDR3 contains 13 residues. V lost 3 bases to trimming and J lost 12 bases, with 14 bases between them. The chain's CDR3 is CASSFLGFPQLFF. The CDR3 DNA reads TGTGCCAGCAGTTTCCTCGGGTTCCCGCAACTGTTTTTT.

The J gene is TRBJ2-5, the V gene TRBV9; 14 nucleotides match TRBD2. In germline, CDR1 is SGDLS, CDR2 YYNGEE. V was clipped by 3 bases and J by 2 bases; unmatched bases: 3. The CDR3 is 16 residues long. CDR3 region: CASSAGTSGSQETQYF. CDR3 sequence (DNA): TGTGCCAGCAGCGCTGGGACTAGCGGGAGTCAAGAGACCCAGTACTTC.

The genes are TRBV4-3 and TRBJ1-4, with a possible D match to TRBD1 (5 bases). V was shortened by 1 base and J by 8 bases, with 11 bases between the two germline ends. This CDR3 has 14 residues. Looked up from germline, CDR1 is LGHNA and CDR2 is YSLEER. DNA of the CDR3: TGCGCCAGCAGCCAAGGGGGCCCACCGGAAAAACTGTTTTTT. As protein: CASSQGGPPEKLFF.

V and J are TRBV9 and TRBJ2-1; TRBD1 matches 7 bases. After removal of 0 bases from V and 1 base from J, the junction contained 1 base not matched to a gene. This CDR3 is built from 15 residues. Germline lookup yields CDR1 SGDLS and CDR2 YYNGEE. The CDR3 protein is CASSVDRGSYNEQFF. The CDR3 bases are TGTGCCAGCAGCGTAGACAGGGGTTCCTACAATGAGCAGTTCTTC.

CDR3 DNA sequence: TGTGCCAGTAGAAGAGACAGGAACACTGAAGCTTTCTTT. Translating gives CASRRDRNTEAFF. V gene TRBV19 combines with J gene TRBJ1-1, with a tentative D call TRBD1 (5 bases). Germline CDR1 reads LNHDA; CDR2 reads SQIVND (reference sequence). CDR3 length: 13 amino acids. Trimming pared 6 bases from V and 1 base from J, leaving 9 bases between.

The gene calls are TRBV19 and TRBJ2-5; no definite D call. Looked up from germline, CDR1 is LNHDA and CDR2 is SQIVND (reference sequence). Trimming stripped 0 bases from V and 1 base from J, with 6 bases between. CDR3 length: 14 amino acids. In DNA, the CDR3 is TGTGCCAGTAGTATAGAGGGCAGCCAAGAGACCCAGTACTTC. It specifies CASSIEGSQETQYF.

The chain is built from TRBV6-2 or TRBV6-3 and TRBJ2-7; a weak D match, TRBD2 (6 bases). In germline, CDR1 is MNHEY, CDR2 SVGEGT. CDR3 length equals 12 residues. With 4 bases removed from V and 5 bases from J, the gap between germline ends came to 9 bases. In DNA, the CDR3 is TGTGCCAGCAGTTGGGCGGGGAACGAGCAGTACTTC. This sequence encodes CASSWAGNEQYF.

The chain links TRBV11-2 to TRBJ2-7; D remains unclear. CDR1 is SGHAT and CDR2 is FQNNGV in the germline V gene. This CDR3 spans 13 amino acids. V was clipped by 4 bases and J by 3 bases, with 10 bases between them. This CDR3 is CASSSGFVYEQYF. CDR3 coding DNA: TGTGCCAGCAGCTCTGGGTTTGTCTACGAGCAGTACTTC.

This chain connects TRBV28 to TRBJ2-1; TRBD2 matches at 7 bases. V trimming: 6 bases; J trimming: 14 bases; junction bases outside the gene matches: 19. The CDR3 loop spans 15 amino acids. Germline V lookup: CDR1 MDHEN, CDR2 SYDVKM. Written as DNA, the CDR3 is TGTGCCAGCAGGTCGAGCGGGACCAAGAAACATGAAGAGTTCTTC. Protein product: CASRSSGTKKHEEFF. Using reference TRBV28 and TRBJ2-1 for the parts outside the CDR3, the full variable domain is DVKVTQSSRYLVKRTGEKVFLECVQDMDHENMFWYRQDPGLGLRLIYFSYDVKMKEKGDIPEGYSVSREKKERFSLILESASTNQTSMYLCASRSSGTKKHEEFFGPGTRLTVL.

The chain links TRBV19 to TRBJ2-2, with D perhaps matching TRBD1 or TRBD2 (6 bases each). Trimming took off 3 bases at V and 7 bases at J, with 15 bases between the two ends. The CDR3 loop spans 15 amino acids. Germline assignment: CDR1 LNHDA and CDR2 SQIVND (reference sequence). CDR3 in DNA: TGTGCCAGTAGTATTACAGGGTTCGGGGGCGGGGAGCTGTTTTTT. Translated: CASSITGFGGGELFF.

CDR3 in amino acids: CASSPSGANVLTF. Written as DNA, the CDR3 is TGCGCCAGCAGCCCATCTGGGGCCAACGTCCTGACTTTC. The chain joins TRBV5-1 to TRBJ2-6; D is undetermined. CDR1 and CDR2 (germline): SGHRS, YFSETQ. This CDR3 is 13 amino acids long. Trimming removed 4 bases at V and 1 base at J, with 3 bases between.